Each of the 12 T cell receptor beta chains below was sequenced from the same sample in a study of shared clonotypes between healthy human individuals. The protocol was immunoSEQ multiplex PCR, while the TCRdb copy is restricted to in-frame clones and leaves out a portion. This sample carries around 600,000 clones, roughly 95% of them seen once, and the ten largest clones take around 0.12%. Naivety among CD8 cells was defined by CD45RO negativity and positive CCR7 selection, thereby excluding terminally differentiated effector memory CD45RA+ cells. The sample consisted of naive CD8+ T cells sorted from blood. These receptors were collected from a woman under 40 in good health.

The rearrangement joins TRBV7-5 to TRBJ1-6; TRBD1, as called in the table, went unchecked against the DNA. TRBV7-5 is termed a pseudogene. CDR3 length: 15 amino acids. The CDR3 sequence is CASSLIGGENSPLHF. The CDR3 DNA follows: TGTGCCAGCAGCTTAATAGGGGGCGAAAATTCACCCCTCCACTTT.

Details on this clone: Other DNA sequences of this sample code for an identical CDR3. The chain joins TRBV27 to TRBJ2-7, with TRBD1 matching over 8 bases. Trimming removed 6 bases from V and 1 base from J; junction bases left unmatched: 5. The CDR3 spans 14 residues. Germline loops: CDR1 MNHEY, CDR2 SMNVEV (reference sequence). The CDR3 is CASSPGGSSYEQYF. The CDR3 nucleotides read TGTGCCAGCAGCCCAGGGGGCTCGTCCTACGAGCAGTACTTC.

The chain has TRBV5-6 and TRBJ2-3; 14 bases match TRBD2. The germline CDR1 and CDR2 sequences are SGHDT and YYEEEE. This CDR3 is 16 amino acids long. V lost 4 bases and J lost 4; bases outside the gene matches: 5. The CDR3 here is CASSGPTSGRADTQYF. DNA for the CDR3: TGTGCCAGCAGCGGCCCGACTAGCGGGAGGGCAGATACGCAGTATTTT.

This clone appeared a single time. The rearrangement uses TRBV28 and TRBJ1-2; unclear D gene. V lost 3 bases, J lost 6 bases, and 20 bases lay in between. The CDR3 loop spans 16 amino acids. Germline CDR1 MDHEN, CDR2 SYDVKM. The CDR3 nucleotides are TGTGCCAGCAGTTTTGGGGTGGGGAGTATTGAAGATGGCTACACCTTC. Translated: CASSFGVGSIEDGYTF.

The J gene is TRBJ2-7, the V gene TRBV6-5; 9 nucleotides align to TRBD1. The V segment lost 1 base and the J segment 5 bases; nucleotides outside the gene matches: 6. Germline-derived CDR1 and CDR2 are MNHEY and SVGAGI. This CDR3 has 15 residues. The CDR3 is CASSYWGTGFDEQYF. The CDR3, as DNA: TGTGCCAGCAGTTACTGGGGGACAGGGTTTGACGAGCAGTACTTC.

The rearrangement uses TRBV28 and TRBJ1-4; TRBD1 agrees at 8 bases. Unmatched junction bases numbered 9, after V lost 5 bases and J lost 10 bases. Germline CDR1 is MDHEN and CDR2 is SYDVKM. The CDR3 is 14 amino acids. The CDR3 bases are TGTGCCAGCAGTCTAAGAAAAACAGGGGGAAAACTGTTTTTT. Amino acid sequence: CASSLRKTGGKLFF. Using reference TRBV28 and TRBJ1-4 for the parts outside the CDR3, the full variable domain is DVKVTQSSRYLVKRTGEKVFLECVQDMDHENMFWYRQDPGLGLRLIYFSYDVKMKEKGDIPEGYSVSREKKERFSLILESASTNQTSMYLCASSLRKTGGKLFFGSGTQLSVL.

The sample holds one count of this clone. This chain connects TRBV28 to TRBJ1-2; D is uncertain. Trimming shortened V by 8 bases and J by 10 bases, and 29 bases separated the two germline ends. Germline CDR1 is MDHEN and CDR2 is SYDVKM. This CDR3 has 16 residues. CDR3 sequence (DNA): TGTGCCAGCGGCTCACCTCAAGAGGAGGTGTTTGTATACTACACCTTC. This codes for CASGSPQEEVFVYYTF.

The chain has TRBV27 and TRBJ2-1; a possible D gene is TRBD2 (6 bases). The CDR3 loop spans 16 amino acids. Per germline, CDR1 MNHEY and CDR2 SMNVEV (reference sequence). Trimming stripped 6 bases from V and 0 bases from J, with 15 bases between. The CDR3 DNA sequence: TGTGCCAGCAGGGGGGTCGGCGGGACCTCCTACAATGAGCAGTTCTTC. Amino acids: CASRGVGGTSYNEQFF.

The chain carries TRBV5-6 and TRBJ2-5; D gene unclear. V was trimmed by 4 bases and J by 4 bases, leaving 14 bases between them. Germline CDR1 and CDR2: SGHDT and YYEEEE. The CDR3 is made up of 14 amino acids. CDR3 residues: CASSPDYPTETQYF. The DNA of the CDR3 is TGTGCCAGCAGCCCCGATTACCCGACAGAGACCCAGTACTTC.

This clone has a handful of counts. The rearrangement links TRBV19 to TRBJ1-1, with D hard to call. Germline lookup yields CDR1 LNHDA and CDR2 SQIVND (reference sequence). CDR3 size: 12 residues. V was pared by 7 bases and J by 0 bases, with 6 bases between. The CDR3 loop reads CASKTVNTEAFF. The CDR3 DNA sequence: TGTGCCAGTAAGACGGTGAACACTGAAGCTTTCTTT.

The chain uses TRBV28 and TRBJ2-5, with 9 positions matching TRBD1. V gave up 10 bases and J gave up 5 bases; unmatched junction bases: 5. Looked up from germline, CDR1 is MDHEN and CDR2 is SYDVKM. The CDR3 is made up of 12 amino acids. The CDR3 DNA is TGTGCCACCGGACAGGGGACGGAGACCCAGTACTTC. It encodes CATGQGTETQYF.

This clone was seen a single time. This chain links TRBV25-1 with TRBJ1-2; D may be TRBD1 (5 bases). The CDR3 has 13 amino acids. V was clipped by 6 bases and J by 3 bases, with 11 bases between them. Germline lookup yields CDR1 MGHDK and CDR2 SYGVNS. Here the CDR3 DNA reads TGTGCCAGCAGGAGCAGGGAGCACTATGGCTACACCTTC. Protein sequence: CASRSREHYGYTF.